This TCR beta chain originates from a study of cytomegalovirus exposure and HLA in healthy donors. Trimming left V 7 bases short and J 11 bases short, with 18 bases between. The germline V gene has CDR1 SGHNT and CDR2 YENEEA. This CDR3 has 13 amino acids. As to this clone: Its cognate antigen is unknown.

Researchers ran the PCR with 60 Vbeta and 13 Jbeta primers. Produced via immunoSEQ multiplex PCR; TCRdb's table is partial and in-frame only. This sample has more than 80,000 clones, with approximately 80% found just once. Study findings and constraints: With later analysis, a missense DCLRE1C variant became linked to TCR beta V- and J-gene trimming. On later analysis, the bulk of CMV-associated TCR beta chains appeared to be HLA-restricted. CMV antigen specificity was confirmed in vitro for three CMV-associated chains.

The chain has TRBV11-3 and TRBJ2-1, with a weak D call TRBD2 (6 bases). The sequence came from a man aged 50-59 years in good health and CMV-seronegative. Sequencing input: PBMCs. The CDR3 region has the DNA TGTGCCAGCACTCGCACGGGGGAGGTCAAGCAGTTCTTC. It is translated as CASTRTGEVKQFF. The full variable domain, completed using reference TRBV11-3 and TRBJ2-1, is EAGVVQSPRYKIIEKKQPVAFWCNPISGHNTLYWYLQNLGQGPELLIRYENEEAVDDSQLPKDRFSAERLKGVDSTLKIQPAELGDSAVYLCASTRTGEVKQFFGPGTRLTVL.